Sequencing of this T cell receptor beta chain was carried out in a study of blood T cell repertoires in COVID-19. Study as a whole: Researchers got acute and convalescent COVID-19 samples from the United States, Italy and Spain. Nucleic acid was either cDNA or gDNA, and it came from T cells, B-cell-depleted T cells, or PBMCs.

The CDR3 length is 13 residues. The V end was cut by 10 bases, the J end by 0 bases, with 8 bases between. CDR1 KGHDR and CDR2 SFDVKD come from the germline V gene. In the source study's methods: The assay estimated nucleated cells by amplifying reference gene primers. Method: immunoSEQ multiplex PCR; TCRdb's copy keeps in-frame clones and lacks some. V and J calls and clone size are those listed in that table; D and trimming were worked out from the DNA. The data hold approximately 150,000 clones, with approximately 86% observed a single time. The source of this sequence is a woman aged 45-65 years with acute or convalescent COVID-19. The sequenced material came from peripheral blood. The V gene is TRBV24-1, the J gene TRBJ2-2; tentatively, D is TRBD1 (5 bases). The CDR3, as DNA: TGTGCCACAGGGGTTACGAACACCGGGGAGCTGTTTTTT. It is translated as CATGVTNTGELFF.